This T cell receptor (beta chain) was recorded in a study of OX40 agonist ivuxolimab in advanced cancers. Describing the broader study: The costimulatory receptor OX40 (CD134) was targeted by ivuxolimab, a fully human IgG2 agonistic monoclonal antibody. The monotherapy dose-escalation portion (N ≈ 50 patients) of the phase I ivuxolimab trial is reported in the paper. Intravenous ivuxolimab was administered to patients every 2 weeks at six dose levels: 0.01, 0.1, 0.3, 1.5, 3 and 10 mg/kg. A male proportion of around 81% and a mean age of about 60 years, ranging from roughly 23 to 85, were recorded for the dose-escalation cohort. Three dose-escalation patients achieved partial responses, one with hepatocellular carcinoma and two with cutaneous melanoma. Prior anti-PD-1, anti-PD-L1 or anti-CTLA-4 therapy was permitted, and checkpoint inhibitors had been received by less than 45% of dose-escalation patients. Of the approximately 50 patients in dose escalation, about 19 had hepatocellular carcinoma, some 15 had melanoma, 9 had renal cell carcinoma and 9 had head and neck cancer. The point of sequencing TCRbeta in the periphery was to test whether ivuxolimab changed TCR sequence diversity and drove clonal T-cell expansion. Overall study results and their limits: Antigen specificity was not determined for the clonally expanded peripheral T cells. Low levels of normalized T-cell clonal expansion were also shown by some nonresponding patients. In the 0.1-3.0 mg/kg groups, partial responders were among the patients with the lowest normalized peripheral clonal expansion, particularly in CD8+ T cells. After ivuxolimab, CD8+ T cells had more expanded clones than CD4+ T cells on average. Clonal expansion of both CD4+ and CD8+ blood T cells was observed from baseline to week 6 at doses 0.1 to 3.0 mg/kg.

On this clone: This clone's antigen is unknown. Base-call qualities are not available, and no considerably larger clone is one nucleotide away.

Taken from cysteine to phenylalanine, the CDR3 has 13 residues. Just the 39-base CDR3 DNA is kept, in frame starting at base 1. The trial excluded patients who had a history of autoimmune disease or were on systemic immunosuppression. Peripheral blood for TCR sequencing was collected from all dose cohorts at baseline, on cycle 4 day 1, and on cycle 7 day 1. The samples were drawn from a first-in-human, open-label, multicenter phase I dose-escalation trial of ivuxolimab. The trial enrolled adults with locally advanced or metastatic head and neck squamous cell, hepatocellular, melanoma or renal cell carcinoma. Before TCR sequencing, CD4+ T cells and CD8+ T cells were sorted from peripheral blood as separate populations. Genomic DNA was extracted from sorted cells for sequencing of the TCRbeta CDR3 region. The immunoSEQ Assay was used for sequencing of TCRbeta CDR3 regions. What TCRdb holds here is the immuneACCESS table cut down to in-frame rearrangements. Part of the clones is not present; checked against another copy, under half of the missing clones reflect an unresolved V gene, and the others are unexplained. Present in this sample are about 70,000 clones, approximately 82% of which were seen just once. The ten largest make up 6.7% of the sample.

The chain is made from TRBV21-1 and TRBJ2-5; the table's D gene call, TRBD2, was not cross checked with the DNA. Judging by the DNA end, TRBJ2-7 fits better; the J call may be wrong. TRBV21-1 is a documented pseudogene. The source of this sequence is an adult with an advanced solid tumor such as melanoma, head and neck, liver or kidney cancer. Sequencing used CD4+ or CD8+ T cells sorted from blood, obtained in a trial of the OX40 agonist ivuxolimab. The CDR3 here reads CASSKPLAYEQYF. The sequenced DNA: TGTGCCAGCAGCAAACCACTAGCCTACGAGCAGTACTTC.